The T cell receptor beta chain described here comes from a study of T cell responses to AZD1222 COVID-19 vaccine. Clones were sequenced by immunoSEQ multiplex PCR, and TCRdb holds only the in-frame ones, with some missing. The table lists 80,000 to 95,000 clones, about 78% of them singletons. Points from the study as a whole: Donors were chiefly white British, with a greater number of females, and clonal diversity was perhaps underestimated.

Germline CDR1 and CDR2: MNHEY and SVGEGT. This CDR3 has 17 amino acids. V was pared by 1 base and J by 6 bases, with 19 bases between. With regard to this clone: The antigen remains undetermined.

The sample consisted of peripheral blood, taken on day 0 of AZD1222 vaccination. This rearrangement joins TRBV6-2 or TRBV6-3 to TRBJ2-1; the D is unclear. The sequence derives from an adult in good health. The DNA for the CDR3 is TGTGCCAGCAGTTACTTGGACCCCATTGAATCATTCAATGAGCAGTTCTTC. This codes for CASSYLDPIESFNEQFF.